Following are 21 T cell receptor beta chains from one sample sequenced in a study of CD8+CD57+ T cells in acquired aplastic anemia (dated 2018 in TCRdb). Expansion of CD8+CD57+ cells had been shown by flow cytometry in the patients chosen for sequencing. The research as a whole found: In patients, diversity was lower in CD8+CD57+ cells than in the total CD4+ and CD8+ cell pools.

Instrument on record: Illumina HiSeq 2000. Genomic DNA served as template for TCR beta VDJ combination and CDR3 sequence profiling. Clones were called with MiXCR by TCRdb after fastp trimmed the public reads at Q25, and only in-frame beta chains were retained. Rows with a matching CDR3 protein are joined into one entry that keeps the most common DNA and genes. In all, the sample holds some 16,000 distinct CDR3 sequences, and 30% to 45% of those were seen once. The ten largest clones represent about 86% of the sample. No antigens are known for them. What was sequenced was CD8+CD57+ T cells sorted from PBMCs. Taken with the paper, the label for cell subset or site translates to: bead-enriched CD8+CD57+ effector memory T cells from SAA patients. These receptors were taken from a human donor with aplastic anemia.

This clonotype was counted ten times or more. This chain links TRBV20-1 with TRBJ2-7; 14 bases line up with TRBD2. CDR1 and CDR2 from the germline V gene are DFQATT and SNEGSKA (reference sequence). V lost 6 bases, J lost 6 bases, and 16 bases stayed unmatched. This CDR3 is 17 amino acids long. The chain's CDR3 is CSAKIWEGLAGGGEQYF. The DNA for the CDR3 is TGCAGTGCCAAGATTTGGGAAGGACTAGCGGGAGGTGGCGAGCAGTACTTC.

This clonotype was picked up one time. The CDR3, as DNA: TGTGCCAGCAGCTTAGGTACTGGAGCGGGAGGATACGAGCAGTACTTC. As protein: CASSLGTGAGGYEQYF. J is TRBJ2-7 and V is TRBV7-6, with TRBD2 matching 9 bases. CDR1 is SGHVS, CDR2 FNYEAQ, per germline. The CDR3 contains 16 residues. The V and J ends lost 1 base and 4 bases, in that order; junction bases with no gene match: 8.

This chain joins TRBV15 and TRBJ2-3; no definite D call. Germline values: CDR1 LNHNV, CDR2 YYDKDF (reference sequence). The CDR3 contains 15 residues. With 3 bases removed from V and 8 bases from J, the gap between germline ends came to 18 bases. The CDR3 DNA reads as TGTGCCACCAGCAGCCCCGGCGACCCTCGGATTACGCAGTATTTT. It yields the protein CATSSPGDPRITQYF.

In DNA form, the CDR3 reads TGTGCCAGCTCGAGGGTTAACGAAGTGGAAAAACTGTTTTTT. Translating gives CASSRVNEVEKLFF. This rearrangement joins TRBV5-6 to TRBJ1-4, with no clear D. Germline assignment: CDR1 SGHDT and CDR2 YYEEEE. The CDR3 is 14 residues long. Trimming removed 7 bases at V and 8 bases at J, with 18 bases between.

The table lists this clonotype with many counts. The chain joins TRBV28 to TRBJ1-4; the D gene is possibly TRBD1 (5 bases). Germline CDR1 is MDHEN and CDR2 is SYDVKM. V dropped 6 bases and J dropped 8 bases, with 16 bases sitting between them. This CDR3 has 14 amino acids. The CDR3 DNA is TGTGCCAGCAGCTCCCCCGCCAGGGACGAAAAACTGTTTTTT. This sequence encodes CASSSPARDEKLFF.

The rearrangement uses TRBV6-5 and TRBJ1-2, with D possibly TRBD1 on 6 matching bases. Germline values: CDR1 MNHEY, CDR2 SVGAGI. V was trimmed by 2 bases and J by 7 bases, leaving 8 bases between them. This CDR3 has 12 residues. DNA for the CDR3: TGTGCCAGCAGTTACGGGACATTTGGCTACACCTTC. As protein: CASSYGTFGYTF.

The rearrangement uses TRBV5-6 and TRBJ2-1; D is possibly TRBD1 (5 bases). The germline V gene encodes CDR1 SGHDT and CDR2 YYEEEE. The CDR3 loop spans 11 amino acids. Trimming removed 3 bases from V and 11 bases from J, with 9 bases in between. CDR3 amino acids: CASSSWGKQFF. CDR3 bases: TGTGCCAGCAGCTCCTGGGGCAAGCAGTTCTTC.

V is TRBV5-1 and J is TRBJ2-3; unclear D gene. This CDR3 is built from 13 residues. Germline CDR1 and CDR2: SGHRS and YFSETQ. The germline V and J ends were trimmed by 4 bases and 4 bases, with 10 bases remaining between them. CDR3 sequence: CASSPDVPDTQYF. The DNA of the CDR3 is TGCGCCAGCAGCCCGGACGTCCCAGATACGCAGTATTTT.

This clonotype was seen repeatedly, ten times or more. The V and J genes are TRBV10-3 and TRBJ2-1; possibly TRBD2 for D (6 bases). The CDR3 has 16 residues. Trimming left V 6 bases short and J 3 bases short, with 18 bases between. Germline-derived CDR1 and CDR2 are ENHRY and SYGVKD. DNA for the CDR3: TGTGCCATCAGGCCCTCGGAGGGTCCCTTCTACAATGAGCAGTTCTTC. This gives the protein CAIRPSEGPFYNEQFF.

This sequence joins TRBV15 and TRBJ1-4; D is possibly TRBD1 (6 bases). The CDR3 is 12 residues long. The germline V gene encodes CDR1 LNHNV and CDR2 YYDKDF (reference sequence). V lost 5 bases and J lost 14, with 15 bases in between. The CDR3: CATSVGGSGLFF. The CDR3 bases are TGTGCCACCAGCGTTGGGGGCAGCGGGCTGTTTTTT.

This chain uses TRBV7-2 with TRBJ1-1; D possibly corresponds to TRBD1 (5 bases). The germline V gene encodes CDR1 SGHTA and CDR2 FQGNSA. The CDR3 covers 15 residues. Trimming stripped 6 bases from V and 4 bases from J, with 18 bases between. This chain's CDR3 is CASSLSRAGGTEAFF. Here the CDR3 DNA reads TGTGCCAGCAGTCTAAGCAGAGCTGGGGGCACTGAAGCTTTCTTT.

The CDR3 is CASSLSGTSGTYEQYF. CDR3 DNA sequence: TGTGCCAGCAGCTTGTCCGGGACTAGCGGAACCTACGAGCAGTACTTC. This chain links TRBV11-2 with TRBJ2-7; 11 bases match TRBD2. The V gene end was trimmed by 3 bases and the J gene end by 2 bases; junction bases not matched to a gene: 6. The CDR3 extends over 16 amino acids. The V gene's germline CDR1 is SGHAT and CDR2 FQNNGV.

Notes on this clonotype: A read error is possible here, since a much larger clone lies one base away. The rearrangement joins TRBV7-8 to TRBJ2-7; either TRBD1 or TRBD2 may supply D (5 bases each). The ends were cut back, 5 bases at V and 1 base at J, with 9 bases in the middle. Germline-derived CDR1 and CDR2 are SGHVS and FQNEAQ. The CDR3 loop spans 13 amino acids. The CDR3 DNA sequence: TGTGCCAGCAGCGCCGGGACGTCCTACGAGCAGTACTTC. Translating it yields CASSAGTSYEQYF.

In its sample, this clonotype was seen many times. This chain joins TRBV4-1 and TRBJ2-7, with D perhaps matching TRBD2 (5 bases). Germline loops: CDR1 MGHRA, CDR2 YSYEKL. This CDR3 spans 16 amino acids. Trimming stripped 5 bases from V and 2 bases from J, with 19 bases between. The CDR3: CASSTQVGEWPYEQYF. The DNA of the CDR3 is TGCGCCAGCAGCACACAAGTCGGGGAATGGCCCTACGAGCAGTACTTC.

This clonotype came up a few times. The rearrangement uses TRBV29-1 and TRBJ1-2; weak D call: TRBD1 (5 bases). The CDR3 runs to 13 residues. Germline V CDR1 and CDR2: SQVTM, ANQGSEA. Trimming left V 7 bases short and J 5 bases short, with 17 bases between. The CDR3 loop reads CSATPGTRYGYTF. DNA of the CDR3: TGCAGCGCTACTCCCGGGACGCGATATGGCTACACCTTC.

CDR3 nucleotides: TGCGCCAGCAGGCTAGGAATAGATACGCAGTATTTT. Its protein is CASRLGIDTQYF. The chain recombines TRBV5-1 with TRBJ2-3; unclear D gene. Germline loops: CDR1 SGHRS, CDR2 YFSETQ. CDR3 length equals 12 residues. V shed 5 bases and J shed 5 bases, with 9 bases lying between them.

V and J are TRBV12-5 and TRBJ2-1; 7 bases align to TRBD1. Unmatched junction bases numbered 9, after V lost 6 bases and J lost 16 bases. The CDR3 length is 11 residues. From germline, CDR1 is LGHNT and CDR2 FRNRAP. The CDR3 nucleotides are TGTGCTAGTGGAAGGACAGGTCAAGAATTCTTC. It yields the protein CASGRTGQEFF.

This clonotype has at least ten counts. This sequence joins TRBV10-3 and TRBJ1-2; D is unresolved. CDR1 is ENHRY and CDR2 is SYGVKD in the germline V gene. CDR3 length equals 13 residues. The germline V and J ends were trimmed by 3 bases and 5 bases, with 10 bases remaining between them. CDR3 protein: CAISEGQIYGYTF. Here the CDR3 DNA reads TGTGCCATCAGTGAAGGGCAGATATATGGCTACACCTTC.

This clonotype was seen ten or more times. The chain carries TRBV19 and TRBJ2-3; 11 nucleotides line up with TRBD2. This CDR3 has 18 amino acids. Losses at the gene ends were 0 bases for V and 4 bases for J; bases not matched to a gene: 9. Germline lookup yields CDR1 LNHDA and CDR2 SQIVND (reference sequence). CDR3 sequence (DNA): TGTGCCAGTAGTATAGACCCACCCATAGCGGGGGGGTCAGATACGCAGTATTTT. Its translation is CASSIDPPIAGGSDTQYF.

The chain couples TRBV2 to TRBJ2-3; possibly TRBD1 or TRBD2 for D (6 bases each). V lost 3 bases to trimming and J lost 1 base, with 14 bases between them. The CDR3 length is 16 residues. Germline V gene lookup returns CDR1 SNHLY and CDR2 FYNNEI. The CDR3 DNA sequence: TGTGCCAGCAGTGACTGGGGGGCGCTAGGCACAGATACGCAGTATTTT. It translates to CASSDWGALGTDTQYF. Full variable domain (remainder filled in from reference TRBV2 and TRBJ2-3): EPEVTQTPSHQVTQMGQEVILRCVPISNHLYFYWYRQILGQKVEFLVSFYNNEISEKSEIFDDQFSVERPDGSNFTLKIRSTKLEDSAMYFCASSDWGALGTDTQYFGPGTRLTVL.

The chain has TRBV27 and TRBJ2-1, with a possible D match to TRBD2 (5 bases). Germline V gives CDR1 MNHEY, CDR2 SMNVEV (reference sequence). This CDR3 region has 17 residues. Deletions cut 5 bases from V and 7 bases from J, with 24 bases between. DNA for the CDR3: TGTGCCAGCAGTCCTAACATGGGGTATCCGGGGTTGAATGAGCAGTTCTTC. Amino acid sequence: CASSPNMGYPGLNEQFF.